The 22 T cell receptor beta chains below come from one sample, sequenced in a study of T-cell reconstitution after alpha-beta-depleted transplantation in children. Unique molecular identifiers were incorporated when the TCRbeta library was constructed. MiXCR, run by TCRdb on the PCR reads, gives a single entry per CDR3 protein. The table lists approximately 170,000 distinct CDR3 sequences, 8.5% to 14% of them singletons. The sequences come from PBMCs, collected before TCRalphabeta/CD19-depleted stem cell transplant. The receptors here all came from a boy aged 2-15 years with acute myeloid leukemia, due to receive a stem cell transplant.

This clonotype appeared many times. The rearrangement links TRBV11-2 to TRBJ2-4, with D possibly matching TRBD2 (7 bases). The V gene's germline CDR1 is SGHAT and CDR2 FQNNGV. This CDR3 is built from 16 residues. The germline V and J ends were trimmed by 2 bases and 2 bases, with 13 bases remaining between them. The CDR3 reads CASSLYLGGPKNIQYF. DNA for the CDR3: TGTGCCAGCAGCTTATACCTGGGGGGGCCCAAAAACATTCAGTACTTC.

The table lists this clonotype with many counts. The gene calls are TRBV5-1 and TRBJ2-7; perhaps TRBD2 as D (6 bases). CDR3 length: 14 residues. Germline assignment: CDR1 SGHRS and CDR2 YFSETQ. Trimming took off 5 bases at V and 3 bases at J, with 15 bases between the two ends. The CDR3 is CASSSGPTIYEQYF. The CDR3, as DNA: TGCGCCAGCAGTAGCGGTCCTACCATCTACGAGCAGTACTTC.

This clonotype was counted many times. The chain joins TRBV12-3 or TRBV12-4 to TRBJ2-5; possibly TRBD1 or TRBD2 for D (5 bases each). Trimming left V 9 bases short and J 1 base short, with 30 bases between. The CDR3 is 19 residues long. The CDR3 is CARTRPGPGRRWGQETQYF. In DNA, the CDR3 is TGTGCCAGGACCCGCCCGGGTCCGGGACGCCGGTGGGGCCAAGAGACCCAGTACTTC.

At least ten counts were recorded for this clonotype. The rearrangement joins TRBV4-1 to TRBJ2-5, with TRBD2 identical over 12 bases. V shed 0 bases, J shed 3 bases, and the junction held 5 bases outside the gene matches. This CDR3 has 17 amino acids. CDR1 is MGHRA, CDR2 YSYEKL, per germline. The CDR3 protein is CASSQDPRTSGKETQYF. CDR3 bases: TGCGCCAGCAGCCAAGACCCTCGGACTAGCGGGAAAGAGACCCAGTACTTC.

This clonotype was seen at least ten times. The chain has TRBV12-5 and TRBJ2-1, with 7 bases fitting TRBD1. The CDR3 is 15 residues long. J was trimmed by 8 bases and V by 5 bases; bases with no gene match: 12. Germline V CDR1 and CDR2: LGHNT, FRNRAP. The CDR3 DNA reads as TGTGCTAGTGGTCTCGGGACAGTTACCGGCGATGAGCAGTTCTTC. Encoded protein: CASGLGTVTGDEQFF.

This clonotype was seen many times. This chain joins TRBV28 and TRBJ2-2, with TRBD2 matching 7 bases. Losses at the gene ends were 10 bases for V and 0 bases for J; bases not matched to a gene: 5. The CDR3 length is 14 residues. Germline V lookup: CDR1 MDHEN, CDR2 SYDVKM. The DNA for the CDR3 is TGTGCCACAAAGCGGGATCCGAACACCGGGGAGCTGTTTTTT. Translation gives CATKRDPNTGELFF.

This clonotype showed up many times. The rearrangement links TRBV5-1 to TRBJ1-2; a weak D match, TRBD1 (6 bases). Per the germline V gene, CDR1 is SGHRS and CDR2 is YFSETQ. The CDR3 length is 13 residues. V lost 4 bases and J 11 bases, leaving 18 bases between the germline ends. This chain's CDR3 is CASSGGQTAGYTF. CDR3 in DNA: TGCGCCAGCAGCGGTGGACAGACCGCTGGGTACACCTTC.

This clonotype came up many times. The J gene is TRBJ2-1, the V gene TRBV7-9; D unresolved. Germline V gene sequence: CDR1 SEHNR, CDR2 FQNEAQ (reference sequence). The CDR3 is 13 amino acids. Between the trimmed V and J ends, which lost 2 bases and 2 bases, there was a span of 4 bases. The CDR3: CASSLLAYNEQFF. Here the CDR3 DNA reads TGTGCCAGCAGCTTATTAGCCTACAATGAGCAGTTCTTC.

Notes on this clonotype: A much larger clonotype is one base distant, so this may be a read error. This chain joins TRBV27 and TRBJ2-1; 7 nucleotides align to TRBD2. The trim removed 4 bases at V and 8 bases at J, leaving 11 bases unmatched. The CDR3 covers 15 residues. Germline CDR1 is MNHEY and CDR2 is SMNVEV (reference sequence). The CDR3, as DNA: TGTGCCAGCAGTTCGCGACTAGAGGGAGGGTATGAGCAGTTCTTC. Protein: CASSSRLEGGYEQFF.

This clonotype occurred many times. The chain joins TRBV12-3 or TRBV12-4 to TRBJ2-7; TRBD1 matches at 12 bases. This CDR3 contains 15 residues. The V and J ends lost 6 bases and 5 bases, in that order; junction bases with no gene match: 8. The CDR3 here is CASRAPGTGGHEQYF. CDR3 DNA sequence: TGTGCCAGCAGAGCCCCCGGGACAGGGGGCCACGAGCAGTACTTC.

This clonotype was counted ten times or more. The V call is TRBV20-1, the J call TRBJ2-1; D is unclear. Germline CDR1 is DFQATT and CDR2 is SNEGSKA (reference sequence). Trimming pared 3 bases from V and 7 bases from J, leaving 7 bases between. The CDR3 is 11 residues long. The CDR3 protein is CSARNGNEQFF. DNA of the CDR3: TGCAGTGCTAGGAACGGTAATGAGCAGTTCTTC.

This clonotype was counted many times. This chain joins TRBV20-1 and TRBJ2-1, with TRBD2 matching over 9 bases. After removal of 4 bases from V and 8 bases from J, the junction contained 12 bases not matched to a gene. CDR3 length: 15 residues. Germline CDR1 is DFQATT and CDR2 is SNEGSKA (reference sequence). Written as DNA, the CDR3 is TGCAGTGCTACGCCCTCGGGCGGGGGGGCCCATGAGCAGTTCTTC. It specifies CSATPSGGGAHEQFF.

This clonotype was recorded at least ten times. V and J are TRBV20-1 and TRBJ1-1; D possibly corresponds to TRBD1 (6 bases). Germline loops: CDR1 DFQATT, CDR2 SNEGSKA (reference sequence). The V end was cut by 0 bases, the J end by 1 base, with 9 bases between. This CDR3 region has 14 residues. The CDR3, as DNA: TGCAGTGCTAGAGAGGGGGCGGGGAACACTGAAGCTTTCTTT. Translated, it gives CSAREGAGNTEAFF.

This clonotype was picked up many times. The chain's CDR3 is CASQLTDTQYF. CDR3 bases: TGTGCCAGCCAACTCACAGATACGCAGTATTTT. This chain joins TRBV12-3 or TRBV12-4 and TRBJ2-3; D call uncertain. The V end was cut by 8 bases, the J end by 2 bases, with 5 bases between. The CDR3 sequence is 11 residues long.

This clonotype showed up many times. The gene calls are TRBV4-1 and TRBJ1-2; a possible D gene is TRBD1 (6 bases). The CDR3 spans 15 residues. Trimming stripped 1 base from V and 6 bases from J, with 15 bases between. CDR1 is MGHRA and CDR2 is YSYEKL in the germline V gene. The CDR3 sequence: CASSQVGGGVDGYTF. In DNA, the CDR3 is TGCGCCAGCAGCCAAGTCGGGGGGGGCGTAGATGGCTACACCTTC.

This clonotype appeared many times. J is TRBJ2-4 and V is TRBV7-2; no clear D. This CDR3 has 15 amino acids. CDR1 and CDR2 from the germline V gene are SGHTA and FQGNSA. Trimming took 7 bases from V and 1 from J, leaving 14 bases between them. The CDR3 here is CASTIGARAKNIQYF. The CDR3 nucleotides read TGTGCCAGCACCATAGGAGCTAGGGCCAAAAACATTCAGTACTTC. Using reference TRBV7-2 and TRBJ2-4 for the parts outside the CDR3, the full variable domain is GAGVSQSPSNKVTEKGKDVELRCDPISGHTALYWYRQSLGQGLEFLIYFQGNSAPDKSGLPSDRFSAERTGGSVSTLTIQRTQQEDSAVYLCASTIGARAKNIQYFGAGTRLSVL.

The gene calls are TRBV20-1 and TRBJ2-7; TRBD2 matches 10 bases. Germline loops: CDR1 DFQATT, CDR2 SNEGSKA (reference sequence). J was trimmed by 5 bases and V by 6 bases; bases with no gene match: 19. There are 17 residues in the CDR3. The CDR3 DNA reads TGCAGTGCCCCCGACAGGGGTAGCGGGAGGAGGTTCGACGAGCAGTACTTC. It specifies CSAPDRGSGRRFDEQYF.

This clonotype was detected many times. The chain joins TRBV24-1 to TRBJ2-7; no definite D call. This CDR3 is 16 amino acids long. V lost 4 bases, J lost 1 base, and 16 bases lay in between. Germline V gene data show CDR1 as KGHDR and CDR2 as SFDVKD. The CDR3 spells CATSDPIALNSYEQYV. The CDR3 nucleotides read TGTGCCACCAGTGACCCAATAGCACTAAATTCCTACGAGCAGTACGTC.

This clonotype was picked up many times. The CDR3 does not close with the conserved phenylalanine or tryptophan, likely indicating a read error. The DNA is left out, because the CDR3 cannot be placed on it with certainty; the CDR3 is given as TCRdb lists it. The chain carries TRBV24-1 and TRBJ2-3; the table's D gene call, TRBD2, was not cross checked with the DNA. Per germline, CDR1 KGHDR and CDR2 SFDVKD. Inclusive of both ends, the CDR3 amounts to 9 amino acids. This CDR3 is CATSHGRAD.

This clonotype was observed many times. The genes are TRBV20-1 and TRBJ1-1, with D possibly being TRBD1 (6 bases). Germline loops: CDR1 DFQATT, CDR2 SNEGSKA (reference sequence). CDR3 size: 11 residues. V lost 5 bases to trimming and J lost 11 bases, with 15 bases between them. The CDR3 DNA follows: TGCAGTGCTTATCACAGGGCTGGGGCTTTCTTT. It yields the protein CSAYHRAGAFF.

There are many counts of this clonotype. The chain couples TRBV5-1 to TRBJ2-3; 8 nucleotides agree with TRBD2. V was clipped by 6 bases and J by 6 bases; unmatched bases: 9. The CDR3 covers 14 residues. Germline-derived CDR1 and CDR2 are SGHRS and YFSETQ. The chain's CDR3 is CASTHGGAVDTQYF. The CDR3 DNA is TGCGCCAGCACCCACGGGGGGGCGGTGGATACGCAGTATTTT.

This clonotype has ten or more counts. The genes are TRBV5-1 and TRBJ1-1; 8 bases match TRBD1. V lost 0 bases, J lost 3 bases, and 7 bases stayed unmatched. CDR3 length equals 16 residues. Germline loops: CDR1 SGHRS, CDR2 YFSETQ. The DNA for the CDR3 is TGCGCCAGCAGCTTGGGTCAGGGGGCAGGTGACACTGAAGCTTTCTTT. Protein product: CASSLGQGAGDTEAFF.